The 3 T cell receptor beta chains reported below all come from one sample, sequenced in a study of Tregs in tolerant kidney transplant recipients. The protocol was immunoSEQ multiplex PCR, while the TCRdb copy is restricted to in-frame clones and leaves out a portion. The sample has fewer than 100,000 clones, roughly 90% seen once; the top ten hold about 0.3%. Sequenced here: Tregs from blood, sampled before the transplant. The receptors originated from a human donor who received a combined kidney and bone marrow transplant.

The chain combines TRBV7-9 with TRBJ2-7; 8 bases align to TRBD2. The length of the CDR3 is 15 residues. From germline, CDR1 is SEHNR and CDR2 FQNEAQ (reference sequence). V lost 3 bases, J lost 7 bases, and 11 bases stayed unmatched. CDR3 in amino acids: CASSLGGAGVREQYF. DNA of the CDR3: TGTGCCAGCAGCTTGGGGGGAGCGGGAGTACGGGAGCAGTACTTC.

Here the CDR3 reads CASSLRGGQETQYF. CDR3 coding DNA: TGTGCCAGCAGCCTTCGAGGGGGCCAAGAGACCCAGTACTTC. The V gene is TRBV11-2, the J gene TRBJ2-5, with a weak D call TRBD1 (6 bases). Germline values: CDR1 SGHAT, CDR2 FQNNGV. V was pared by 5 bases and J by 1 base, with 11 bases between. The CDR3 contains 14 residues. Supplemented by reference TRBV11-2 and TRBJ2-5, the full variable domain reads EAGVAQSPRYKIIEKRQSVAFWCNPISGHATLYWYQQILGQGPKLLIQFQNNGVVDDSQLPKDRFSAERLKGVDSTLKIQPAKLEDSAVYLCASSLRGGQETQYFGPGTRLLVL.

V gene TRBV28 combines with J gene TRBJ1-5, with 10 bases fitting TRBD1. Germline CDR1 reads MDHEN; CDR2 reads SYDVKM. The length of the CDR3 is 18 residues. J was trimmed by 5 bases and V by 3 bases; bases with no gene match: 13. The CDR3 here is CASSFSEDRTGGDQPQHF. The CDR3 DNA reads TGTGCCAGCAGTTTCAGTGAGGATCGGACAGGGGGAGATCAGCCCCAGCATTTT.